Each of the 23 T cell receptor beta chains below was sequenced from the same sample in a study of T-cell memory formation after mild COVID-19. TCRdb independently ran MiXCR on the 5' RACE reads; one entry per CDR3 protein. The sample holds roughly 120,000 distinct CDR3 sequences, around a sixth seen once. Source material: PBMCs or a T cell subset sorted from them (not recorded which). These receptors were taken from an adult woman who had mild COVID-19 (a few samples of this study predate the infection). Cell type and time point are not known.

The chain recombines TRBV15 with TRBJ2-2; D remains unclear. The ends were cut back, 5 bases at V and 4 bases at J, with 2 bases in the middle. The length of the CDR3 is 11 residues. The germline V gene encodes CDR1 LNHNV and CDR2 YYDKDF (reference sequence). The CDR3 region is CATSGTGELFF. As DNA, the CDR3 is TGTGCCACCAGCGGCACCGGGGAGCTGTTTTTT.

V is TRBV4-1 and J is TRBJ1-1; D remains ambiguous. This CDR3 is 13 amino acids long. Trimming removed 1 base from V and 10 bases from J, with 13 bases in between. Germline CDR1 MGHRA, CDR2 YSYEKL. The chain's CDR3 is CASSQGPSQGAFF. The CDR3 DNA follows: TGCGCCAGCAGCCAAGGACCCAGCCAAGGAGCTTTCTTT.

The chain couples TRBV7-9 to TRBJ2-1; D call uncertain. Germline CDR1 and CDR2: SEHNR and FQNEAQ (reference sequence). This CDR3 region has 12 residues. V shed 0 bases and J shed 8 bases, with 5 bases lying between them. The CDR3 reads CASSLAIDEQFF. CDR3 sequence (DNA): TGTGCCAGCAGCTTAGCAATCGATGAGCAGTTCTTC.

In this sample, this clonotype turned up a few times. The chain links TRBV6-6 to TRBJ2-1; the D gene is possibly TRBD2 (7 bases). The CDR3 totals 15 residues. Trimming shortened V by 5 bases and J by 4 bases, and 15 bases separated the two germline ends. CDR1 and CDR2 (germline): MNHNY, SVGAGI (reference sequence). This CDR3 is CASSPQGGGYNEQFF. The CDR3 DNA is TGTGCCAGCAGTCCCCAGGGAGGGGGGTACAATGAGCAGTTCTTC.

This clonotype was observed a few times. The chain couples TRBV7-9 to TRBJ1-3, with D tentatively TRBD1 (6 bases). Trimming stripped 5 bases from V and 0 bases from J, with 14 bases between. The CDR3 is 16 residues long. Germline values: CDR1 SEHNR, CDR2 FQNEAQ (reference sequence). The CDR3 region has the DNA TGTGCCAGCAGCGTTAGACAGGAATACTCTGGAAACACCATATATTTT. Its translation is CASSVRQEYSGNTIYF.

V gene TRBV5-5 combines with J gene TRBJ2-3; 9 bases are a match to TRBD1. With 0 bases clipped from V and 0 bases from J, the junction kept 5 bases outside the gene matches. The germline CDR1 and CDR2 sequences are SGHKS and YYEKEE (reference sequence). The CDR3 has 17 amino acids. For the CDR3, the DNA is TGTGCCAGCAGCTTGGCCTGGACAGGGGCTAGCACAGATACGCAGTATTTT. Amino acid sequence: CASSLAWTGASTDTQYF. Using reference TRBV5-5 and TRBJ2-3 for the parts outside the CDR3, the full variable domain is DAGVTQSPTHLIKTRGQQVTLRCSPISGHKSVSWYQQVLGQGPQFIFQYYEKEERGRGNFPDRFSARQFPNYSSELNVNALLLGDSALYLCASSLAWTGASTDTQYFGPGTRLTVL.

The chain is built from TRBV5-1 and TRBJ1-4; D remains ambiguous. CDR3 length equals 15 residues. V was cut by 0 bases and J by 5 bases, with 11 bases left in between. Germline CDR1 reads SGHRS; CDR2 reads YFSETQ. This chain's CDR3 is CASSLVGALNEKLFF. The CDR3 DNA follows: TGCGCCAGCAGCTTGGTCGGAGCCTTAAATGAAAAACTGTTTTTT. Full variable domain (rest looked up from reference TRBV5-1 and TRBJ1-4): KAGVTQTPRYLIKTRGQQVTLSCSPISGHRSVSWYQQTPGQGLQFLFEYFSETQRNKGNFPGRFSGRQFSNSRSEMNVSTLELGDSALYLCASSLVGALNEKLFFGSGTQLSVL.

V usage is TRBV28 and J usage is TRBJ2-1, with 8 bases lining up with TRBD1. This CDR3 region has 15 residues. Per the germline V gene, CDR1 is MDHEN and CDR2 is SYDVKM. V shed 3 bases, J shed 4 bases, and the junction held 5 bases outside the gene matches. CDR3 sequence: CASSFSGTGYNEQFF. The CDR3, as DNA: TGTGCCAGCAGTTTTTCCGGGACAGGTTACAATGAGCAGTTCTTC.

This clonotype was seen a few times. The V and J genes are TRBV2 and TRBJ2-7; D assignment may be TRBD1 or TRBD2 (6 bases each). CDR3 length equals 13 residues. Trimming pared 4 bases from V and 7 bases from J, leaving 14 bases between. In germline, CDR1 is SNHLY, CDR2 FYNNEI. In DNA form, the CDR3 reads TGTGCCAGCAGTGGTATGGGGGGCTGGGAGCAGTACTTC. Translating it yields CASSGMGGWEQYF.

The CDR3 region has the DNA TGTGCCAGCAGCCCGTACACCACATCAAACAATGAGCAGTTCTTC. This translates into CASSPYTTSNNEQFF. The rearrangement joins TRBV7-9 to TRBJ2-1; D is unresolved. The CDR3 loop spans 15 amino acids. The germline V gene has CDR1 SEHNR and CDR2 FQNEAQ (reference sequence). V lost 5 bases to trimming and J lost 5 bases, with 16 bases between them.

The chain combines TRBV2 with TRBJ2-1, with a tentative D call TRBD1 (6 bases). V lost 4 bases, J lost 8 bases, and 15 bases lay in between. The CDR3 extends over 14 amino acids. Germline CDR1 and CDR2: SNHLY and FYNNEI. The CDR3 region has the DNA TGTGCCAGCAGTGGCCAGTGGGCAGGGGATGAGCAGTTCTTC. Protein product: CASSGQWAGDEQFF. Full variable domain (rest looked up from reference TRBV2 and TRBJ2-1): EPEVTQTPSHQVTQMGQEVILRCVPISNHLYFYWYRQILGQKVEFLVSFYNNEISEKSEIFDDQFSVERPDGSNFTLKIRSTKLEDSAMYFCASSGQWAGDEQFFGPGTRLTVL.

There are a few counts of this clonotype. This sequence joins TRBV20-1 and TRBJ2-7, with 8 bases aligning to TRBD2. The length of the CDR3 is 17 residues. V gave up 1 base and J gave up 1 base; unmatched junction bases: 12. The germline V gene encodes CDR1 DFQATT and CDR2 SNEGSKA (reference sequence). DNA for the CDR3: TGCAGTGCTAGAGCTTCCCCCGGGGGGGGGCGATCCTACGAGCAGTACTTC. It encodes CSARASPGGGRSYEQYF.

The rearrangement links TRBV3-1 to TRBJ2-7; 7 nucleotides align to TRBD2. CDR3 length: 15 amino acids. V gave up 8 bases and J gave up 4 bases; unmatched junction bases: 14. Germline CDR1 and CDR2: LGHDT and YNNKEL (reference sequence). The CDR3 DNA sequence: TGTGCCAGCGGAAAAGAGCGGGAATCGGGATACGAGCAGTACTTC. Protein product: CASGKERESGYEQYF.

The rearrangement links TRBV29-1 to TRBJ2-7, with D perhaps matching TRBD1 (6 bases). The CDR3 covers 14 residues. Trimming removed 4 bases from V and 4 bases from J, with 17 bases in between. Germline CDR1 and CDR2: SQVTM and ANQGSEA. In DNA, the CDR3 is TGCAGCGTTGCGGGGAGCAGGGGCATGTACGAGCAGTACTTC. Encoded protein: CSVAGSRGMYEQYF.

This clonotype was observed at least ten times. The gene calls are TRBV7-8 and TRBJ2-1; 7 bases match TRBD1. Germline V gives CDR1 SGHVS, CDR2 FQNEAQ. The CDR3 is 13 amino acids. Trimming took 5 bases from V and 9 from J; bases not matched to a gene: 7. Here the CDR3 reads CASSTGQWSEQFF. CDR3 sequence (DNA): TGTGCCAGCAGCACGGGACAGTGGAGTGAGCAGTTCTTC.

This clonotype came up a few times. The chain couples TRBV12-3 or TRBV12-4 to TRBJ2-7; 7 bases line up with TRBD1. Losses at the gene ends were 3 bases for V and 3 bases for J; bases not matched to a gene: 8. The length of the CDR3 is 15 residues. This CDR3 is CASSLGPGQNYEQYF. The CDR3 DNA reads TGTGCCAGCAGTTTGGGGCCGGGACAGAACTACGAGCAGTACTTC.

This chain joins TRBV7-2 and TRBJ2-1, with 10 positions matching TRBD2. The J segment lost 9 bases and the V segment lost 1 base, leaving 6 bases of the junction unmatched. This CDR3 is built from 15 residues. The V gene's germline CDR1 is SGHTA and CDR2 FQGNSA. The DNA for the CDR3 is TGTGCCAGCAGCTTAGTAGCGGGAGGATATGGTGAGCAGTTCTTC. It translates to CASSLVAGGYGEQFF.

This clonotype was seen many times. The chain is built from TRBV6-4 and TRBJ2-3, with D maybe TRBD2 (6 bases). The CDR3 is 15 amino acids. The ends were cut back, 5 bases at V and 1 base at J, with 13 bases in the middle. Germline-derived CDR1 and CDR2 are MRHNA and SNTAGT. CDR3 nucleotide sequence: TGTGCCAGCAGTCTATCATCGGGGGGCACAGATACGCAGTATTTT. It is translated as CASSLSSGGTDTQYF.

This clonotype has a handful of counts. This sequence joins TRBV10-3 and TRBJ2-1, with 11 positions matching TRBD2. CDR1 is ENHRY and CDR2 is SYGVKD in the germline V gene. The CDR3 covers 15 residues. Germline trimming cut 2 bases from V and 6 bases from J; bases unmatched to any gene: 3. The CDR3 DNA follows: TGTGCCATCAGTGAGACTAGCGGGAGTAGCAATGAGCAGTTCTTC. It translates to CAISETSGSSNEQFF.

The chain carries TRBV6-1 and TRBJ2-7; 9 bases line up with TRBD2. This CDR3 spans 15 amino acids. V lost 6 bases to trimming and J lost 2 bases; unmatched junction nucleotides: 8. From germline, CDR1 is MNHNS and CDR2 SASEGT. The CDR3 nucleotides are TGTGCCAGCAGACCTCTAACTAGCGGGCCCTACGAGCAGTACTTC. Protein: CASRPLTSGPYEQYF.

This clonotype came up a few times. The chain links TRBV7-9 to TRBJ2-7; D is undetermined. The CDR3 extends over 15 amino acids. The germline V and J ends were trimmed by 2 bases and 0 bases, with 11 bases remaining between them. In germline, CDR1 is SEHNR, CDR2 FQNEAQ (reference sequence). The CDR3 sequence: CASSLLGSSSYEQYF. CDR3 coding DNA: TGTGCCAGCAGCTTACTTGGTTCAAGCTCCTACGAGCAGTACTTC.

This clonotype was counted between two and nine times. J is TRBJ2-5 and V is TRBV29-1; a possible D gene is TRBD1 (6 bases). The V end lost 7 bases, the J end lost 4 bases, and 13 bases lay between the germline ends. The length of the CDR3 is 12 residues. Germline-derived CDR1 and CDR2 are SQVTM and ANQGSEA. This CDR3 is CSGYRVPETQYF. The CDR3 DNA is TGCAGCGGATACAGGGTCCCAGAGACCCAGTACTTC.

This chain's CDR3 is CASSPPGGLGMNTEAFF. The CDR3 DNA is TGTGCCAGCTCACCACCAGGAGGGTTGGGAATGAACACTGAAGCTTTCTTT. This chain links TRBV18 with TRBJ1-1; D call uncertain. Germline-derived CDR1 and CDR2 are KGHSH and LQKENI. The CDR3 totals 17 residues. V was clipped by 0 bases and J by 0 bases, with 14 bases between them.